Below, 18 T cell receptor beta chains from the same sample are listed, as sequenced in a study of cytomegalovirus exposure and HLA in healthy donors. PCR amplification relied on 60 Vbeta primers (plus 13 Jbeta primers). Assay: immunoSEQ multiplex PCR; the TCRdb copy retains only in-frame clones and omits some. Here the sample spans 200,000 to 300,000 clones, approximately 82% being singletons. Material for sequencing was PBMCs. The receptors originated from an older woman in good health and CMV-seropositive.

As concerns this clone: Its ends do not fully match the called genes, so a read error is possible. The V and J genes are TRBV7-9 and TRBJ2-7, with 10 bases aligning to TRBD1. CDR1 is SEHNR and CDR2 is FQNEAQ in the germline V gene (reference sequence). The CDR3 sequence is 14 residues long. The CDR3 is CSSSPGTGAYEQYF. The CDR3, as DNA: TGTTCCAGCAGCCCTGGGACAGGGGCGTACGAGCAGTACTTC.

This rearrangement joins TRBV2 to TRBJ2-5; 8 nucleotides agree with TRBD1. The CDR3 contains 16 residues. The V gene's germline CDR1 is SNHLY and CDR2 FYNNEI. J lost 3 bases, V lost 2 bases, and 8 bases had no gene match. The CDR3 loop is CASSEMDDRGEETQYF. CDR3 in DNA: TGTGCCAGCAGTGAAATGGACGACAGGGGCGAAGAGACCCAGTACTTC.

The CDR3 region has the DNA TGCGCCAGCAGCCAAGCCCCGGGAACGGGCTATGGCTACACCTTC. It codes for CASSQAPGTGYGYTF. The genes are TRBV4-1 and TRBJ1-2, with D unclear. V was pared by 1 base and J by 4 bases, with 13 bases between. In germline, CDR1 is MGHRA, CDR2 YSYEKL. The CDR3 sequence is 15 residues long.

The rearrangement joins TRBV7-3 to TRBJ2-3, with a weak D call TRBD2 (5 bases). The CDR3 has 17 residues. V was cut by 3 bases and J by 0 bases, with 16 bases left in between. Germline CDR1 reads SGHTA; CDR2 reads FQGTGA. The CDR3 nucleotides are TGTGCCAGCAGCTTTGGGTCCGGCGGGCTTAGCACAGATACGCAGTATTTT. Translation: CASSFGSGGLSTDTQYF.

Notes on this clone: In the same sample, other DNA sequences code for this CDR3. The rearrangement links TRBV2 to TRBJ2-7; maybe TRBD2 (7 bases). This CDR3 is 12 amino acids long. Germline lookup yields CDR1 SNHLY and CDR2 FYNNEI. Between the trimmed V and J ends, which lost 8 bases and 1 base, there was a span of 9 bases. The CDR3 region has the DNA TGTGCCAGCGGGAGGGGGTCCTACGAGCAGTACTTC. It codes for CASGRGSYEQYF.

The genes are TRBV13 and TRBJ2-2, with D tentatively TRBD1 (5 bases). Trimming removed 1 base at V and 0 bases at J, with 12 bases between. Per the germline V gene, CDR1 is PRHDT and CDR2 is FYEKMQ (reference sequence). CDR3 length: 17 amino acids. CDR3 DNA: TGTGCCAGCAGCTTAGCAGGGTATCGAACGAACACCGGGGAGCTGTTTTTT. Translation: CASSLAGYRTNTGELFF.

The chain uses TRBV30 and TRBJ1-5; D is unresolved. The CDR3 totals 16 residues. V lost 1 base to trimming and J lost 2 bases, with 15 bases between them. From germline, CDR1 is GTSNPN and CDR2 SVGIG (reference sequence). CDR3 nucleotides: TGTGCCTGGAGTGGAAAAGCCGTTGTCGGCAATCAGCCCCAGCATTTT. It codes for CAWSGKAVVGNQPQHF.

The chain carries TRBV21-1 and TRBJ2-7; no check of the table's D call, TRBD2, against the DNA was made. TRBV21-1 represents a pseudogene. CDR3 size: 15 residues. CDR3: CASSKGGRDFYEQYF. CDR3 nucleotides: TGTGCCAGCAGCAAGGGTGGACGGGACTTCTACGAGCAGTACTTC.

In DNA, the CDR3 is TGTGCCTGGAGTTACAAGAAGACTGGGGCCAACGTCCTGACTTTC. It codes for CAWSYKKTGANVLTF. This chain connects TRBV30 to TRBJ2-6; D call uncertain. CDR3 length: 15 residues. CDR1 is GTSNPN and CDR2 is SVGIG in the germline V gene (reference sequence). Trimming stripped 2 bases from V and 2 bases from J, with 10 bases between.

The chain combines TRBV5-1 with TRBJ2-2, with 11 bases matching TRBD1. This CDR3 is 14 amino acids long. Germline CDR1 reads SGHRS; CDR2 reads YFSETQ. The ends lost 3 bases at V and 6 bases at J; junction bases unmatched: 1. The CDR3 loop is CASSSGQGAGELFF. CDR3 DNA: TGCGCCAGCAGCTCGGGACAGGGGGCCGGGGAGCTGTTTTTT.

This chain connects TRBV15 to TRBJ1-1; 7 nucleotides align to TRBD1. The V segment lost 5 bases and the J segment 4 bases; nucleotides outside the gene matches: 4. Germline CDR1 LNHNV, CDR2 YYDKDF (reference sequence). This CDR3 has 13 amino acids. As DNA, the CDR3 is TGTGCCACCAGCTACTACAGGGGCACTGAAGCTTTCTTT. Its protein is CATSYYRGTEAFF. The complete variable domain, with remaining parts taken from reference TRBV15 and TRBJ1-1, reads DAMVIQNPRYQVTQFGKPVTLSCSQTLNHNVMYWYQQKSSQAPKLLFHYYDKDFNNEADTPDNFQSRRPNTSFCFLDIRSPGLGDTAMYLCATSYYRGTEAFFGQGTRLTVV.

This clone was found once. The genes are TRBV11-2 and TRBJ1-2; D gene unclear. Trimming shortened V by 6 bases and J by 5 bases, and 16 bases separated the two germline ends. The CDR3 has 14 residues. The germline gives CDR1 SGHAT, CDR2 FQNNGV. The CDR3 DNA sequence: TGTGCCAGCAGAACTTTACTCAGGCCTTATGGCTACACCTTC. It codes for CASRTLLRPYGYTF.

The chain combines TRBV25-1 with TRBJ1-4; the match to TRBD1 covers 7 bases. The germline V gene has CDR1 MGHDK and CDR2 SYGVNS. The CDR3 loop spans 15 amino acids. Trimming removed 1 base from V and 3 bases from J; junction bases left unmatched: 2. CDR3 amino acids: CASSELTGPNEKLFF. CDR3 in DNA: TGTGCCAGCAGTGAATTGACAGGGCCTAATGAAAAACTGTTTTTT.

This chain uses TRBV19 with TRBJ2-7; 9 bases fit TRBD2. The CDR3 length is 16 residues. Germline V gives CDR1 LNHDA, CDR2 SQIVND (reference sequence). Trimming took 4 bases from V and 3 from J; bases not matched to a gene: 10. The CDR3: CASSSLLGTSSYEQYF. The CDR3 DNA is TGTGCCAGTAGTAGCCTCCTTGGGACTAGCAGCTACGAGCAGTACTTC.

The V and J genes are TRBV6-4 and TRBJ2-2, with D possibly TRBD1 on 6 matching bases. Germline values: CDR1 MRHNA, CDR2 SNTAGT. CDR3 length: 14 residues. The V end lost 5 bases, the J end lost 5 bases, and 12 bases lay between the germline ends. Here the CDR3 reads CASSTQGWTGELFF. The CDR3 nucleotides read TGTGCCAGCAGTACACAGGGATGGACCGGGGAGCTGTTTTTT.

This clone was found a few times. The V gene is TRBV7-9, the J gene TRBJ2-7, with 14 bases aligning to TRBD2. Losses at the gene ends were 5 bases for V and 3 bases for J; bases not matched to a gene: 6. The CDR3 length is 16 residues. From germline, CDR1 is SEHNR and CDR2 FQNEAQ (reference sequence). CDR3 sequence: CASSPTGTSGSYEQYF. CDR3 in DNA: TGTGCCAGCAGCCCAACCGGGACTAGCGGGAGCTACGAGCAGTACTTC.

V gene TRBV28 combines with J gene TRBJ1-5; no definite D call. Trimming cost V 1 base and J 4 bases, with 11 bases left between them. From germline, CDR1 is MDHEN and CDR2 SYDVKM. This CDR3 has 15 residues. CDR3 loop: CASSLYAVGNQPQHF. For the CDR3, the DNA is TGTGCCAGCAGTTTATATGCGGTCGGAAATCAGCCCCAGCATTTT.

This clone appeared a single time. The J gene is TRBJ1-1, the V gene TRBV2; 8 nucleotides line up with TRBD1. Trimming at V came to 2 bases and at J to 6 bases, leaving 8 bases not matched to a gene. The CDR3 consists of 15 residues. Germline CDR1 and CDR2: SNHLY and FYNNEI. The CDR3 protein is CASSERGTGSSEAFF. The CDR3, as DNA: TGTGCCAGCAGTGAAAGGGGGACAGGATCGTCTGAAGCTTTCTTT. Using reference TRBV2 and TRBJ1-1 for the parts outside the CDR3, the full variable domain is EPEVTQTPSHQVTQMGQEVILRCVPISNHLYFYWYRQILGQKVEFLVSFYNNEISEKSEIFDDQFSVERPDGSNFTLKIRSTKLEDSAMYFCASSERGTGSSEAFFGQGTRLTVV.